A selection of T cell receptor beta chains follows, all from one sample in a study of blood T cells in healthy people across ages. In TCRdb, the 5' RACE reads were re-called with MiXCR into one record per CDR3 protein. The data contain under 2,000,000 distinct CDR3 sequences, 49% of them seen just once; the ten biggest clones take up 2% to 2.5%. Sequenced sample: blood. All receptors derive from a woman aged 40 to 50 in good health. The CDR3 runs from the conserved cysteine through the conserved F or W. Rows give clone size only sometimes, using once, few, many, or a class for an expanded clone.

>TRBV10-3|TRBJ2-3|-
CAISEPGGVGTDTQYF
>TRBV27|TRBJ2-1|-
CASSLPRGEQFF
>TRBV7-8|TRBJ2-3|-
CASSSSRDRGPDTQYF
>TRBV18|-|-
CASSDRDRPTEQYF
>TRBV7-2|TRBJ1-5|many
CASSIRGNQPQHF
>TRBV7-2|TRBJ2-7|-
CASSPRQSAEQYF
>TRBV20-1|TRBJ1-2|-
CSASVDRGRGYTF
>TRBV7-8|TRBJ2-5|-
CASSFRVGGPETQYF
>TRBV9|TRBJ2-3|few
CASSVGTDPTDTQYF
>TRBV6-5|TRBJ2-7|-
CASRTGGTYNEQYF
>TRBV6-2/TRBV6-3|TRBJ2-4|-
CASRQGFGIQYF
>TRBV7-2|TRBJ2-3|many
CASSLVVGDTQYF
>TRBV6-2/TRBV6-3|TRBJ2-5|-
CASRDYTPQETQYF
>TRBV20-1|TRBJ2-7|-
CSARSGLISYEQYF
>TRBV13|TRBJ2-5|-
CASSLGPNIGTQYF
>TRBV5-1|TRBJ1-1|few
CASMGEMNTEAFF
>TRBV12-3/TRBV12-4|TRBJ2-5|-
CASSSQAGGPQETQYF
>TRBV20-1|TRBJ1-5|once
CSARYNSNQPQHF
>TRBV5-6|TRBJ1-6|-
CASREGNSPLHF
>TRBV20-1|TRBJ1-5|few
CSAPRQGALGQPQHF
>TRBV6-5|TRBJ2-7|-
CASSSLQTGLILYEQYF
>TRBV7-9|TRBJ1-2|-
CASSRLTALLNYGYTF
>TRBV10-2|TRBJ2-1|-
CASTEGLMTGEQFF
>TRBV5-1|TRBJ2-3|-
CASRIGTVKADTQYF
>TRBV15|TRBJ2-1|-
CATSRDSLQQFF
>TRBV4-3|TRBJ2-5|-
CASSQTQTGEVETQYF
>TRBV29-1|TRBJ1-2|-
CSVEDLQGDAGYGYTF
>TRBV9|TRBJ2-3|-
CASSVYKGQVGTDTQYF
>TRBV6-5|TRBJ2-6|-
CASSYGRVPSGANVLTF
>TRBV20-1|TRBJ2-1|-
CSAYPGGPGNEQFF
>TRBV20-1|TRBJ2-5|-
CSARGPQLTNEQYF
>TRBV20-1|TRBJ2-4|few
CSAPTFGLTDIQYF
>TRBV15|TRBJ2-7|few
CATSRDEQDAARAYEQYF
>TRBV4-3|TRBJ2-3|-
CASSQSFGATDTQYF
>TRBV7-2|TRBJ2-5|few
CASSLVLAGKETQYF
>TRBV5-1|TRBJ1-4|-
CASSHGTGSEKLFF
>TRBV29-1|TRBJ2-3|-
CSVVSGFDTQYF
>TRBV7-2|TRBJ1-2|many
CASSLVRGYTF
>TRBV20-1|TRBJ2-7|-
CSAGRGSYEQYF